The source of this T cell receptor (beta chain) is a study of OX40 agonist ivuxolimab in advanced cancers. As for the study in general: Dose-escalation patients were diagnosed with hepatocellular carcinoma, melanoma, renal cell cancer or head and neck cancer. The mean age was 60 years, ranging from about 20 to 85, with 82.7% of participants male.

Clones were read by immunoSEQ multiplex PCR, and TCRdb kept only the in-frame ones, dropping some. The table lists about 37,000 clones, roughly 87% of them singletons, with about 20% in the top ten. V gave up 3 bases and J gave up 4 bases, with 11 bases separating them. Germline values: CDR1 SGHDT, CDR2 YYEEEE. The CDR3 totals 14 residues. The sequences come from CD4+ or CD8+ T cells sorted from blood, collected in a trial of the OX40 agonist ivuxolimab. The chain has TRBV5-6 and TRBJ1-5; possible D gene TRBD1, 6 bases. The TCR was taken from an adult with an advanced solid tumor such as melanoma, head and neck, liver or kidney cancer. CDR3: CASSWGQGNQPQHF. The CDR3 DNA sequence: TGTGCCAGCAGCTGGGGGCAGGGGAATCAGCCCCAGCATTTT.